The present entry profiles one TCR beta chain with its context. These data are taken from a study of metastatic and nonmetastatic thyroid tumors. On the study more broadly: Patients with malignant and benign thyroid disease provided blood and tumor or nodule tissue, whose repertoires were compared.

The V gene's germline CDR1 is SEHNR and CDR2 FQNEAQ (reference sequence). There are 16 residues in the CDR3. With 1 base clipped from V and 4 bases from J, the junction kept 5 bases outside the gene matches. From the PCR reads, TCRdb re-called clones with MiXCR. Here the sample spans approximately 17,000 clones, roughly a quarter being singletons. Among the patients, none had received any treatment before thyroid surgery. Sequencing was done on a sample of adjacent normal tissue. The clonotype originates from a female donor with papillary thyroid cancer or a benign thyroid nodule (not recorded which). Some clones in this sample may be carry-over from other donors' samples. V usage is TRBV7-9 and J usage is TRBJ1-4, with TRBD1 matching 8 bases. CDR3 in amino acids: CASSLVQGAGNEKLFF. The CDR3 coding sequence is TGTGCCAGCAGCTTAGTTCAGGGGGCTGGTAATGAAAAACTGTTTTTT.